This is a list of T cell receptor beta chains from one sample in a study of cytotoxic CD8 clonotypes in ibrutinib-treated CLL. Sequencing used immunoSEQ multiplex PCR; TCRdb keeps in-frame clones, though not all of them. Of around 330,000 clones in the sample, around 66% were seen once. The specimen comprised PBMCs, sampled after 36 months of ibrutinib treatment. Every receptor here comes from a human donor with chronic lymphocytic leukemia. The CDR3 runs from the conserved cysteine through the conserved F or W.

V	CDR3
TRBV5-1	CASSLEVFAKNIQYF
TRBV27	CASSFGQGWSGYTF
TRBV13	CASSLRDRRNYGYTF
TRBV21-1	CASSKKRRGTQETQYF
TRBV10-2	CASSETQGYEQYF
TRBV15	CATSRDRGTSVAGELFF
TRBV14	CASSPKSGANVLTF
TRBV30	CAWSVFPREGEAFF
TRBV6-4	CASSAMAGANEQFF
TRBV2	CASTADATNEKLFF
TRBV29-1	CSVSGLADNEQFF
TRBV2	CASSPNGLSTDTQYF
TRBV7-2	CASSLGREGQPQHF
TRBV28	CASSLSHTPRWYEQYF
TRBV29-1	CSVVEQGVNKKLFF
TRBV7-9	CASSSWGTSGLEQFF
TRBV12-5	CASGPDRPLAYNEQFF
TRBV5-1	CASSPWHGASGTDTQYF
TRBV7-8	CASSLMAGNSNQPQHF
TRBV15	CATSRDLGVYEQYF
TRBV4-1	CASSQASFGRGVATNEKLFF
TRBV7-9	CASSLDTLEQYF
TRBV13	CASSPTGAGVSTDTQYF
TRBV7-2	CASSLYGSSGVYEQYF
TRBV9	CASSVGAGNYGYTF
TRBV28	CASSFYSSTDTQYF
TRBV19	CASSLLLGQRRNTEAFF
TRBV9	CASSASATPLAGELFF
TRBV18	CASSPPDLAKNIQYF
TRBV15	CATSRTGERGYTF
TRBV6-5	CASRGGHISYEQYF
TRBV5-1	CASSTWDSSYEQYF
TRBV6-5	CASSSPTGPNSPLHF
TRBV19	CASSTGGAADTQYF
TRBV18	CASSPRQTYEQYF
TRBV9	CASSIAGRTDTQYF
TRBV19	CASSISPLVPYNEQFF
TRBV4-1	CASREGSGTSYNEQFF
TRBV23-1	CASGLRRGRFWVQPQHF
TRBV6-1	CASVSQVEGYTF
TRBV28	CASSLAHVGGSGYTF
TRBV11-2	CASSLGTGKTDTQYF